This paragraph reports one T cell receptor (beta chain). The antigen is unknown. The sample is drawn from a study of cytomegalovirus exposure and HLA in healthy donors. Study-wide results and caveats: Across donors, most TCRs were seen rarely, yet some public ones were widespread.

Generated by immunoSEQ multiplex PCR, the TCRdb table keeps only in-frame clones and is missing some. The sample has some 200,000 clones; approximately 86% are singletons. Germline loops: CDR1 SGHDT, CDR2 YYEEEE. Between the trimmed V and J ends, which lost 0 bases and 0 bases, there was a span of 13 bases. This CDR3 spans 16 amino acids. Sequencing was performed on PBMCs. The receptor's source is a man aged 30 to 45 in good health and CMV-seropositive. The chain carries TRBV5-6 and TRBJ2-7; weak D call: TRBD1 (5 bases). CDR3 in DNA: TGTGCCAGCAGCTTGGTAGGGGCCTCTATCTCCTACGAGCAGTACTTC. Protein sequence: CASSLVGASISYEQYF. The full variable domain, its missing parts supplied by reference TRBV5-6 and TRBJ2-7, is DAGVTQSPTHLIKTRGQQVTLRCSPKSGHDTVSWYQQALGQGPQFIFQYYEEEERQRGNFPDRFSGHQFPNYSSELNVNALLLGDSALYLCASSLVGASISYEQYFGPGTRLTVT.